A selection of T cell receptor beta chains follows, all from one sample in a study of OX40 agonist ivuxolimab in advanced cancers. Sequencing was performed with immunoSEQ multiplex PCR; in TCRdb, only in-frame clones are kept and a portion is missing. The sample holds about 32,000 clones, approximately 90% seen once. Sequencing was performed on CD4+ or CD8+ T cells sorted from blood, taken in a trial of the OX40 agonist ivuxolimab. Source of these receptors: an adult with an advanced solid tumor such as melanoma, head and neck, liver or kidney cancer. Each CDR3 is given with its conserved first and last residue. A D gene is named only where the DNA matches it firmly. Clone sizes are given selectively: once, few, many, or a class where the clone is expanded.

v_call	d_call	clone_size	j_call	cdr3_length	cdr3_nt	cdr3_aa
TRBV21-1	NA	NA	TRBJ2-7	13	TGTGCCATCTCCGCTTGGGAGTCCCACGAGCAGTACTTC	CAISAWESHEQYF
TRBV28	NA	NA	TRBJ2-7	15	TGTGCCAGCAGTCACCCTCGTGTAGTCTCCTACGAGCAGTACTTC	CASSHPRVVSYEQYF
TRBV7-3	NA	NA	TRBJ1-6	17	TGTGCCAGCAGCCCCTTTGGGGGGCCAGGAGATAATTCACCCCTCCACTTT	CASSPFGGPGDNSPLHF
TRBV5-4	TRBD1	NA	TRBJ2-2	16	TGTGCCAGCAGCTATAGGACAGGGGACTACACCGGGGAGCTGTTTTTT	CASSYRTGDYTGELFF
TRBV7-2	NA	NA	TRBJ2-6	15	TGTGCCAGCAGCCTTACATCCTCTGGGGCCAACGTCCTGACTTTC	CASSLTSSGANVLTF
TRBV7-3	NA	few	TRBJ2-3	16	TGTGCCAGCAGCCCCCGAGGCGGGGAGATCGCAGATACGCAGTATTTT	CASSPRGGEIADTQYF
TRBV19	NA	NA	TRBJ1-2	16	TGTGCCAGTAGTATAAAGGCCCTCGGGGCGTTGTATGGCTACACCTTC	CASSIKALGALYGYTF
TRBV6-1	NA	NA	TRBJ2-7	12	TGTGCCAGCAACGACTGGACCTACGAGCAGTACTTC	CASNDWTYEQYF
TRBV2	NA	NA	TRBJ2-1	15	TGTGCCAGCAGCCCCGAGTCCACTCCCCGGGGTGAGCAGTTCTTC	CASSPESTPRGEQFF
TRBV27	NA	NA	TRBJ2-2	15	TGTGCCAGCAGTTTATCGGGGGCATCCCCCGGGGAGCTGTTTTTT	CASSLSGASPGELFF
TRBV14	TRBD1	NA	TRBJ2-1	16	TGTGCCAGCAGTCGCGCAAGGACAGGGTATAGGGATGAGCAGTTCTTC	CASSRARTGYRDEQFF
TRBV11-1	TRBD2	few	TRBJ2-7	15	TGTGCCAGCAGCTTGAGCGGGGGGCCTATCTACGAGCAGTACTTC	CASSLSGGPIYEQYF
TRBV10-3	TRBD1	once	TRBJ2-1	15	TGTGCCATCAGTGGCGACAGGGACTCCTACAATGAGCAGTTCTTC	CAISGDRDSYNEQFF
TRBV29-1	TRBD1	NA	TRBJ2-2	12	TGCAGCGTAGGACAGGGAACCGGGGAGCTGTTTTTT	CSVGQGTGELFF
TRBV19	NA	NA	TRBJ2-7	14	TGTGCCAGTAGTTCGAGCCCCAGGATTTACGAGCAGTACTTC	CASSSSPRIYEQYF
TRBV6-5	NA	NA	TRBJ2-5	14	TGTGCCAGCAGCCCCCAGGGGGGTCCGGAGACCCAGTACTTC	CASSPQGGPETQYF
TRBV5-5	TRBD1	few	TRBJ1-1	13	TGTGCCAGCAGCAATGACAGGGAAACTGAAGCTTTCTTT	CASSNDRETEAFF
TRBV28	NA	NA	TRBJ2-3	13	TGTGCCAGCAGTTTCCTAGGAGGAGATACGCAGTATTTT	CASSFLGGDTQYF
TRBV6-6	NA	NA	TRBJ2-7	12	TGTGCCAGCAGTCCTGGGATTTACGAGCAGTACTTC	CASSPGIYEQYF
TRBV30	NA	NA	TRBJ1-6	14	TGTGCCTGGAGTGCGATTGGGAGTGGTTCACCCCTCCACTTT	CAWSAIGSGSPLHF
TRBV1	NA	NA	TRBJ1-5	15	TGCACCAGCAGCCAAGATAGGTCCTACAATCAGCCCCAGCATTTT	CTSSQDRSYNQPQHF
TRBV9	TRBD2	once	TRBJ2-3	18	TGTGCCAGCAGCCAAAGCCTAGCGGGGGGGCATAGCACAGATACGCAGTATTTT	CASSQSLAGGHSTDTQYF
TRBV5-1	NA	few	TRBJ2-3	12	TGCGCCAGCAGCTTGGCGGAAGATACGCAGTATTTT	CASSLAEDTQYF
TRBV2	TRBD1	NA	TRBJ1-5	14	TGTGCCAGCAGGGATGGACAGGGGGTCCAGCCCCAGCATTTT	CASRDGQGVQPQHF
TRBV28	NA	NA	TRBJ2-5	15	TGTGCCAGCAGTTGGGGACTTGGAGCTCAAGAGACCCAGTACTTC	CASSWGLGAQETQYF
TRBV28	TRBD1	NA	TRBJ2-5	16	TGTGCCAGCAGTCCGCTGACAGGGCCCAACCAAGAGACCCAGTACTTC	CASSPLTGPNQETQYF
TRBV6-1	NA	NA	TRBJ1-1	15	TGTGCCAGCAGTCCTGAAGTAGCCGGGGCCACTGAAGCTTTCTTT	CASSPEVAGATEAFF
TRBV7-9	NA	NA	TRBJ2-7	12	TGTGCCAGCAGCCCAGGGACCTACGAGCAGTACTTC	CASSPGTYEQYF
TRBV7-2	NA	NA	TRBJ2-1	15	TGTGCCAGCAGCTTGCCCTCCGGGCCCGGGAATGAGCAGTTCTTC	CASSLPSGPGNEQFF
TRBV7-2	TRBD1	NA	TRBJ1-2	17	TGTGCCAGCAGCTTAGACGAATGGACAGGGGTTAGCTATGGCTACACCTTC	CASSLDEWTGVSYGYTF
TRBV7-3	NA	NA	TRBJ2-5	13	TGTGCCAGCAGCTTGACAGGAGGGGAGACCCAGTACTTC	CASSLTGGETQYF
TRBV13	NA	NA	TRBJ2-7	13	TGTGCCAGCAGCTTAGACAGGGTCTACGAGCAGTACTTC	CASSLDRVYEQYF
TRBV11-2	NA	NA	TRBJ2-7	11	TGTGCCAGCGGGGGAAGCGGCGAGCAGTACTTC	CASGGSGEQYF
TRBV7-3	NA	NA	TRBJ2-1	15	TGTGCCAGCAGCTTAACGGGGGAGCCTTACAATGAGCAGTTCTTC	CASSLTGEPYNEQFF
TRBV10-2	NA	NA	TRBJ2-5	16	TGCGCCAGCAGTGAGTGGGAAGCGGGTCCCAAAGAGACCCAGTACTTC	CASSEWEAGPKETQYF
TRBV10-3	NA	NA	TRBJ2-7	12	TGTGCCATCAGTGACGAGGGGTTCGAGCAGTACTTC	CAISDEGFEQYF
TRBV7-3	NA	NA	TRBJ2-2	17	TGTGCCAGCAGCCCCCTGCCGAAGACATACCCCACCGGGGAGCTGTTTTTT	CASSPLPKTYPTGELFF
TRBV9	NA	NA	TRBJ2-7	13	TGTGCCAGCAGCGCGACAGGAACCTACGAGCAGTACTTC	CASSATGTYEQYF
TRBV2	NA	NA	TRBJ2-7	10	TGTGCCAGCAGTTTATACGAGCAGTACTTC	CASSLYEQYF
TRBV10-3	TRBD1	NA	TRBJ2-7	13	TGTGCCACTGAGGGGACAGGGTTCTACGAGCAGTACTTC	CATEGTGFYEQYF
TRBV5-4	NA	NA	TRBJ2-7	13	TGTGCCAGCAGCTTCGGGACGGACTACGAGCAGTACTTC	CASSFGTDYEQYF
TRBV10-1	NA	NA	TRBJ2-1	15	TGCGCCAGCACCCCGGATGCGTTAGCGGACAATGAGCAGTTCTTC	CASTPDALADNEQFF
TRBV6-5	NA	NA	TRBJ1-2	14	TGTGCCAGCAGTTACGTCGGACCCGGCTATGGCTACACCTTC	CASSYVGPGYGYTF
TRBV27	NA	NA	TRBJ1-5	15	TGTGCCAGCAGTTTAAGCCAGGGGATTAATCAGCCCCAGCATTTT	CASSLSQGINQPQHF
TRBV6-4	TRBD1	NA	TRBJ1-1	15	TGTGCCAGCAGTGACTCGGCAGGGGGGAACACTGAAGCTTTCTTT	CASSDSAGGNTEAFF
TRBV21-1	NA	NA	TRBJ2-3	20	TGTGCCAGCAGCTACTTGATGAGGCTGGCTAGCGTTAGGGGGGCAGATACGCAGTATTTT	CASSYLMRLASVRGADTQYF
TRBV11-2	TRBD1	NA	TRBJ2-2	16	TGTGCCAGCAGAAAAACGGGACAGGGAAACACCGGGGAGCTGTTTTTT	CASRKTGQGNTGELFF
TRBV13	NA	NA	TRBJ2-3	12	TGTGCCAGCAGCCCCTCCACAGATACGCAGTATTTT	CASSPSTDTQYF
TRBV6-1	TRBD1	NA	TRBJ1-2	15	TGTGCCAGCAGTGCGACAGGGCTCGCTAACTATGGCTACACCTTC	CASSATGLANYGYTF
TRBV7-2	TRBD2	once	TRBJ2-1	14	TGTGCCAGCAGCTTCCGCGGGAGTACCGGTGAGCAGTTCTTC	CASSFRGSTGEQFF
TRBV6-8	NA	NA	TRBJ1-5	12	TGTGCCAGCAGTTATTACAACAGGGCGTTTTTTTTT	CASSYYNRAFFF
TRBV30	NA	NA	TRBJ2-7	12	TGTGCCTGGGGGACCGCGTCCTACGAGCAGTACTTC	CAWGTASYEQYF
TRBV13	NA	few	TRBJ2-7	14	TGTGCCAGCAGCCCCTGGCAGGACGACTACGAGCAGTACTTC	CASSPWQDDYEQYF
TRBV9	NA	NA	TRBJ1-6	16	TGTGCCAGCAGCGTCAGGGAAACCTCCTATAATTCACCCCTCCACTTT	CASSVRETSYNSPLHF
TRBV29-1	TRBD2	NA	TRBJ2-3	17	TGCAGCTCTGGGGCTAGAGGGCGGGGGTTATCTTATTATACGCAGTATTTT	CSSGARGRGLSYYTQYF
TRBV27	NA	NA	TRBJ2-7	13	TGTGCCAGCAGTAAACGGGACTGGGGGGAGCAGTACTTC	CASSKRDWGEQYF
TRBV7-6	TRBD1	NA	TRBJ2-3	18	TGTGCCAGCAGCTTTCCATCCGGGACAGGGGGAAGCACAGATACGCAGTATTTT	CASSFPSGTGGSTDTQYF